What follows is one T cell receptor (beta chain) and its context. Patients at the Seattle site were enrolled during active infection and followed longitudinally. The data stem from a study of blood T cell repertoires in COVID-19. Across the whole study: PBMCs, B-cell-depleted T cells, or T cells provided the cDNA or gDNA that made up the material.

The ends were cut back, 5 bases at V and 3 bases at J, with 14 bases in the middle. The CDR3 is 14 residues long. Germline V gene data show CDR1 as SGHNT and CDR2 as YENEEA. This table comes from immunoSEQ multiplex PCR, and its TCRdb copy is limited to in-frame clones, with some not included. The table records more than 300,000 clones, more than 70% of them present only once. This chain connects TRBV11-3 to TRBJ2-7, with D possibly being TRBD1 (6 bases). The sequence was obtained from a woman aged 30 to 39 with COVID-19, enrolled during active disease. The sequenced material came from peripheral blood. The CDR3 DNA reads as TGTGCCAGCAGCAAGACGGTCAGGGGCTACGAGCAGTACTTC. Amino acid sequence: CASSKTVRGYEQYF.